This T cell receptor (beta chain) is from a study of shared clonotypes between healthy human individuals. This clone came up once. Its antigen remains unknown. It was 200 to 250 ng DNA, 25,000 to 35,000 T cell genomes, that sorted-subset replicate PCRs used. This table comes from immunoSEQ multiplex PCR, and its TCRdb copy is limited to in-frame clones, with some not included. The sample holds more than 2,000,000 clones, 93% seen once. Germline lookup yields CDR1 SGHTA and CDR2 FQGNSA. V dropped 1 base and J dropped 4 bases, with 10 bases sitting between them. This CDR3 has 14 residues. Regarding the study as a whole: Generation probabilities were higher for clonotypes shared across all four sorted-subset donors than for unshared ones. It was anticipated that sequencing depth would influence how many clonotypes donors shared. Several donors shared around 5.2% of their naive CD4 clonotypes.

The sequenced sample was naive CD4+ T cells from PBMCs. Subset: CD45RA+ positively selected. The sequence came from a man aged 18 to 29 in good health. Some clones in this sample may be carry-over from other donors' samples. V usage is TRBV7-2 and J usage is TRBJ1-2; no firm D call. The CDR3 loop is CASSLEAEVYGYTF. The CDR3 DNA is TGTGCCAGCAGCTTAGAGGCAGAGGTCTATGGCTACACCTTC.